This TCR beta chain was sequenced during a study of radiation and T cells in renal cell carcinoma. Trimming removed 2 bases at V and 0 bases at J, with 11 bases between. Germline V lookup: CDR1 MGHRA, CDR2 YSYEKL. The CDR3 is 16 residues long. TCRdb keeps only in-frame clones here, not all; method: immunoSEQ multiplex PCR. Of about 130,000 clones listed, 70% to 90% are singletons. Time point noted: baseline pretreatment blood. As for treatment: 15 Gy SBRT to primary tumor, nephrectomy 4 weeks later. Sequencing was performed on blood, taken from a patient whose treatment included radiotherapy and nephrectomy. This receptor was taken from a woman aged 45-59 years with renal cell carcinoma. The V call is TRBV4-1, the J call TRBJ1-3; the D is unclear. The CDR3 sequence is CASSQNYGNSGNTIYF. DNA of the CDR3: TGCGCCAGCAGCCAAAACTACGGTAACTCTGGAAACACCATATATTTT.